The sequence of this T cell receptor beta chain was determined in a study of T cell responses to AZD1222 COVID-19 vaccine. The CDR3 consists of 13 residues. Germline V lookup: CDR1 MDHEN, CDR2 SYDVKM. V trimming: 7 bases; J trimming: 6 bases; junction bases outside the gene matches: 5. This table comes from immunoSEQ multiplex PCR, and its TCRdb copy is limited to in-frame clones, with some not included. The data contain more than 110,000 clones, 93% of them singletons. The clonotype originates from an adult in good health. The chain recombines TRBV28 with TRBJ1-5; 8 bases map to TRBD1. This specimen consisted of peripheral blood, obtained on day 0 of AZD1222 vaccination. Here the CDR3 DNA reads TGTGCCAGCATCTACAGGGGGGGTCAGCCCCAGCATTTT. The encoded protein is CASIYRGGQPQHF.